This TCR beta chain was obtained from a study of blood T cell repertoires in COVID-19. Allocation to cohorts depended on clinical history reported by the participants. The CDR3 spans 15 residues. With 1 base removed from V and 4 bases from J, the gap between germline ends came to 13 bases. Germline V gives CDR1 SGHTA, CDR2 FQGNSA. Per the original methods: From reference gene primer amplification, estimates of nucleated cell counts were derived. Assay: immunoSEQ multiplex PCR; the TCRdb copy retains only in-frame clones and omits some. V, J and clone size are those of that table, while D and trimming were read from the DNA. The profile shows roughly 140,000 clones, roughly 90% of them singletons.

V usage is TRBV7-2 and J usage is TRBJ1-2, with a possible D match to TRBD1 (6 bases). Source material: PBMCs or T cells enriched from blood (not recorded which). This clonotype originated in a woman in her twenties or thirties with acute COVID-19. For the CDR3, the DNA is TGTGCCAGCAGCTTAGGGCGGGGGCTGGGCTATGGCTACACCTTC. It yields the protein CASSLGRGLGYGYTF. Full variable domain (rest looked up from reference TRBV7-2 and TRBJ1-2): GAGVSQSPSNKVTEKGKDVELRCDPISGHTALYWYRQSLGQGLEFLIYFQGNSAPDKSGLPSDRFSAERTGGSVSTLTIQRTQQEDSAVYLCASSLGRGLGYGYTFGSGTRLTVV.